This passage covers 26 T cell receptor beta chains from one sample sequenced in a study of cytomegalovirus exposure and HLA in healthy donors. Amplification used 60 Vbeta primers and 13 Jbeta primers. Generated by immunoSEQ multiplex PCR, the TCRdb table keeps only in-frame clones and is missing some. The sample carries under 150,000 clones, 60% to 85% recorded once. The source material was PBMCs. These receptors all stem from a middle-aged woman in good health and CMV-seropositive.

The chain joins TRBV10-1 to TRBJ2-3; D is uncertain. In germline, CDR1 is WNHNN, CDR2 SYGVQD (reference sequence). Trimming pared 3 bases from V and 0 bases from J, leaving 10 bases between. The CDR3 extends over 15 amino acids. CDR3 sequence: CASSETFTSTDTQYF. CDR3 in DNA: TGCGCCAGCAGTGAAACTTTTACCAGCACAGATACGCAGTATTTT.

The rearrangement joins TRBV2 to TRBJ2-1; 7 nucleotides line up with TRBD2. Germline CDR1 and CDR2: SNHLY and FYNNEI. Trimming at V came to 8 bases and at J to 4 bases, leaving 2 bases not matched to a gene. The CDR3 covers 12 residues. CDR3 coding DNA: TGTGCCAGCGGGGGGGATTACAATGAGCAGTTCTTC. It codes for CASGGDYNEQFF. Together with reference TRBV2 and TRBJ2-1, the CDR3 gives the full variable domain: EPEVTQTPSHQVTQMGQEVILRCVPISNHLYFYWYRQILGQKVEFLVSFYNNEISEKSEIFDDQFSVERPDGSNFTLKIRSTKLEDSAMYFCASGGDYNEQFFGPGTRLTVL.

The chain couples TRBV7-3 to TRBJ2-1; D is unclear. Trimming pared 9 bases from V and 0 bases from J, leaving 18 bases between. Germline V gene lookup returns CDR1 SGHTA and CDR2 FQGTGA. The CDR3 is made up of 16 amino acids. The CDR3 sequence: CARHAGQSLSYNEQFF. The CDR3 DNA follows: TGTGCCAGGCACGCTGGTCAGTCCCTCTCCTACAATGAGCAGTTCTTC.

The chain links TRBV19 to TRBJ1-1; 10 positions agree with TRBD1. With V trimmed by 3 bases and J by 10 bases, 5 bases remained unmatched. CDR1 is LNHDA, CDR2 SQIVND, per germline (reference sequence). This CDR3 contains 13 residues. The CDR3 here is CASSMRDRGSAFF. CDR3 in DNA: TGTGCCAGTAGTATGAGGGACAGGGGCTCAGCTTTCTTT.

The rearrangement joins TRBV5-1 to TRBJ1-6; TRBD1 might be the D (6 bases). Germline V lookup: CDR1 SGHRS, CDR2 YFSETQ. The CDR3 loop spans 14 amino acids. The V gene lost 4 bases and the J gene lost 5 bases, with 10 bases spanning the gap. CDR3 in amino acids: CASSPDSHNSPLHF. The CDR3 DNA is TGCGCCAGCAGCCCGGACAGCCATAATTCACCCCTCCACTTT.

The CDR3 is CASSPPSELSGNTIYF. The CDR3 DNA reads as TGTGCCAGCAGCCCCCCATCCGAACTATCTGGAAACACCATATATTTT. This chain links TRBV11-2 with TRBJ1-3; D is unclear. CDR3 length equals 16 residues. CDR1 SGHAT and CDR2 FQNNGV come from the germline V gene. V gave up 5 bases and J gave up 1 base, with 15 bases separating them.

CDR3 bases: TGCGCCAGCAGTCAGGGCGACCCTAACTATGGCTACACCTTC. This sequence encodes CASSQGDPNYGYTF. The chain recombines TRBV5-1 with TRBJ1-2; a weak D match, TRBD1 (5 bases). The germline CDR1 and CDR2 sequences are SGHRS and YFSETQ. This CDR3 has 14 residues. V lost 5 bases to trimming and J lost 0 bases, with 11 bases between them.

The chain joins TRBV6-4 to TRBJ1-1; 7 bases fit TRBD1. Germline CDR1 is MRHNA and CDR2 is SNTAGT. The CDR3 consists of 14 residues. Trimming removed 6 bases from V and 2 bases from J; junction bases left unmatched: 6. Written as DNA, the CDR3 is TGTGCCAGCAGGACCGCAGGGGGAAACACTGAAGCTTTCTTT. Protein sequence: CASRTAGGNTEAFF.

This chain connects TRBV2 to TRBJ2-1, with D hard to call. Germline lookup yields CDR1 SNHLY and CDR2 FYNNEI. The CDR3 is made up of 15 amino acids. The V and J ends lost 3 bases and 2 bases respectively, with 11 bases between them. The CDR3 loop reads CASSERQPPYNEQFF. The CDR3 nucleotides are TGTGCCAGCAGTGAGAGGCAGCCTCCCTACAATGAGCAGTTCTTC.

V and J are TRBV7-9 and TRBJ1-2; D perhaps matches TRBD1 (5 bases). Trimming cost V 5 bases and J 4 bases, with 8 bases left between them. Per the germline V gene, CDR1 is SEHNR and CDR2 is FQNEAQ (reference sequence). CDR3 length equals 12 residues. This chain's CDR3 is CASSVDSYGYTF. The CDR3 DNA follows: TGTGCCAGCAGCGTCGACAGCTATGGCTACACCTTC.

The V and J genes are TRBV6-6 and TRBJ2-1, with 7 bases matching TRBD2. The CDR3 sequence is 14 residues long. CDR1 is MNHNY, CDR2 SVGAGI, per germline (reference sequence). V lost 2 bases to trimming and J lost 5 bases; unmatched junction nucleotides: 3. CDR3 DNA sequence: TGTGCCAGCAGTTACCCAGGGACTAACAATGAGCAGTTCTTC. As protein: CASSYPGTNNEQFF.

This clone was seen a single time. Written as DNA, the CDR3 is TGTGCCAGCAGTTACTCTTTTACAGGGGTAGGAAACACCATATATTTT. As protein: CASSYSFTGVGNTIYF. V and J are TRBV6-5 and TRBJ1-3; 7 bases are a match to TRBD1. The V gene end was trimmed by 0 bases and the J gene end by 4 bases; junction bases not matched to a gene: 6. Germline lookup yields CDR1 MNHEY and CDR2 SVGAGI. This CDR3 has 16 amino acids.

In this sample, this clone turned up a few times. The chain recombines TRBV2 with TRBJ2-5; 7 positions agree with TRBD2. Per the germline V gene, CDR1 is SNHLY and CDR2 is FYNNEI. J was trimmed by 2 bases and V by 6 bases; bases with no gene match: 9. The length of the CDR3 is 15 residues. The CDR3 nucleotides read TGTGCCAGCAGGCTAAGCGGGGTCCCACAAGAGACCCAGTACTTC. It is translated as CASRLSGVPQETQYF. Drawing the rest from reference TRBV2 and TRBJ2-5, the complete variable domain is EPEVTQTPSHQVTQMGQEVILRCVPISNHLYFYWYRQILGQKVEFLVSFYNNEISEKSEIFDDQFSVERPDGSNFTLKIRSTKLEDSAMYFCASRLSGVPQETQYFGPGTRLLVL.

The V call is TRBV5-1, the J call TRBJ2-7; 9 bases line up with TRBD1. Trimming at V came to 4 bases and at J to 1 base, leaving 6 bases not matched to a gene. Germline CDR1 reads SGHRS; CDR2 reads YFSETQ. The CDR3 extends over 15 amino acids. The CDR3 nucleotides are TGCGCCAGCAGCCTCCGGGACAGGGATTCCTACGAGCAGTACTTC. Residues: CASSLRDRDSYEQYF.

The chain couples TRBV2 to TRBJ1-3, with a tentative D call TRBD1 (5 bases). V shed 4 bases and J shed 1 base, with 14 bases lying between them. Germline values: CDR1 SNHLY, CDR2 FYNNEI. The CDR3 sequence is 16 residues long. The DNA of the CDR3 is TGTGCCAGCAGTGTATGGGGCAGTTTATCTGGAAACACCATATATTTT. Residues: CASSVWGSLSGNTIYF.

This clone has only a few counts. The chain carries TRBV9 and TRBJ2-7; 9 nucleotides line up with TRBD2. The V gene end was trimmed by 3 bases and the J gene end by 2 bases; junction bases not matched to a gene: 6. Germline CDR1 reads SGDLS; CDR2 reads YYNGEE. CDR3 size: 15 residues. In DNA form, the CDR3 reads TGTGCCAGCAGCGCCGGAGCGGGGGGCGCCTACGAGCAGTACTTC. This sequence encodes CASSAGAGGAYEQYF.

CDR3 in amino acids: CASSTQQGINEKLFF. The CDR3 coding sequence is TGTGCCAGCAGCACCCAACAGGGGATTAATGAAAAACTGTTTTTT. The chain links TRBV9 to TRBJ1-4; 7 nucleotides line up with TRBD1. The germline V gene has CDR1 SGDLS and CDR2 YYNGEE. The V gene end was trimmed by 4 bases and the J gene end by 4 bases; junction bases not matched to a gene: 7. This CDR3 is 15 amino acids long.

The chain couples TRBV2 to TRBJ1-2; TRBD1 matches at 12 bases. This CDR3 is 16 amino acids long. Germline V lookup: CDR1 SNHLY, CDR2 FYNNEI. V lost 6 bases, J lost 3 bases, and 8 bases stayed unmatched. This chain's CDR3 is CASRGQGAASDYGYTF. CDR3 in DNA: TGTGCCAGCAGGGGACAGGGGGCGGCTTCGGACTATGGCTACACCTTC.

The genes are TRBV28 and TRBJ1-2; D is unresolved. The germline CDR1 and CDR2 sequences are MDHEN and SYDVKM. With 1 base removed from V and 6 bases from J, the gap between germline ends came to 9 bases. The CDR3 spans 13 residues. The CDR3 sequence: CASSLYSLDGYTF. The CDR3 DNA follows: TGTGCCAGCAGTTTATATAGTCTGGATGGCTACACCTTC.

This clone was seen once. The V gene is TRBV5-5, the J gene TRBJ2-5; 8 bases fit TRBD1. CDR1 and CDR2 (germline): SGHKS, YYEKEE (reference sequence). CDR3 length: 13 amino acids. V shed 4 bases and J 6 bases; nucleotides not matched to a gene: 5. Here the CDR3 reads CASSPGGEKTQYF. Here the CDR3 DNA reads TGTGCCAGCAGCCCAGGGGGCGAGAAGACCCAGTACTTC.

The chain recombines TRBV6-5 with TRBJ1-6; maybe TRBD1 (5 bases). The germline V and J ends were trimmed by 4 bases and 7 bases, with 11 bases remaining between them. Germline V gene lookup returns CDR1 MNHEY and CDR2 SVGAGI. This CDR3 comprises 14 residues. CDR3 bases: TGTGCCAGCAGTTTGACAGACAGAAATTCACCCCTCCACTTT. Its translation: CASSLTDRNSPLHF.

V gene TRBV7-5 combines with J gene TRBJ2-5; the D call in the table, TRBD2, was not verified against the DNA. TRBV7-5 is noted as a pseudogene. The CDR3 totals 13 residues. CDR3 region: CVRRQDCQETQYF. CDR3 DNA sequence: TGTGTCAGACGTCAGGACTGTCAAGAGACCCAGTACTTC.

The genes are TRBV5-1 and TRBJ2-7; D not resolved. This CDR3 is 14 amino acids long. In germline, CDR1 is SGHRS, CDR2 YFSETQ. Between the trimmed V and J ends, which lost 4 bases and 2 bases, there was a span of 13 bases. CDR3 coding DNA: TGCGCCAGCAGCCCCAACGGTGACACCTACGAGCAGTACTTC. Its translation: CASSPNGDTYEQYF. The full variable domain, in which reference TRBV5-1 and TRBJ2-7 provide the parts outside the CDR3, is KAGVTQTPRYLIKTRGQQVTLSCSPISGHRSVSWYQQTPGQGLQFLFEYFSETQRNKGNFPGRFSGRQFSNSRSEMNVSTLELGDSALYLCASSPNGDTYEQYFGPGTRLTVT.

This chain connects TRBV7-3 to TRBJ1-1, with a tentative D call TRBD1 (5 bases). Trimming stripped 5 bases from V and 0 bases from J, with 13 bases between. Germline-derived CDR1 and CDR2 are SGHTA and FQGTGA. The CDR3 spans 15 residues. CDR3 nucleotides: TGTGCCAGCAGCCCAGGGCACAGTTTGAACACTGAAGCTTTCTTT. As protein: CASSPGHSLNTEAFF.

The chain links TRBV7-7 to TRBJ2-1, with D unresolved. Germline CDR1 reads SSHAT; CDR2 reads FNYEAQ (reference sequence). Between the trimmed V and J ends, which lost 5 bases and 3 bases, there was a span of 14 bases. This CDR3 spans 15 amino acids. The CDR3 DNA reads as TGTGCCAGCAGCCGCGGTATTAGCCTCTACAATGAGCAGTTCTTC. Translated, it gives CASSRGISLYNEQFF.

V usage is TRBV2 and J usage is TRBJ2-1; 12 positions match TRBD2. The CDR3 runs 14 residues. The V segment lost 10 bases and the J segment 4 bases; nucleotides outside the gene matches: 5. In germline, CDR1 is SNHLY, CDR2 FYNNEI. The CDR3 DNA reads TGTGCCACCGACCTAGCGGGGGGGTACAATGAGCAGTTCTTC. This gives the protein CATDLAGGYNEQFF. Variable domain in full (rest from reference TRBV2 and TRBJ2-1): EPEVTQTPSHQVTQMGQEVILRCVPISNHLYFYWYRQILGQKVEFLVSFYNNEISEKSEIFDDQFSVERPDGSNFTLKIRSTKLEDSAMYFCATDLAGGYNEQFFGPGTRLTVL.